The source of this T cell receptor (beta chain) is a study of control samples from healthy donors and cancer patients. TCRdb keeps only in-frame clones here, not all; method: immunoSEQ multiplex PCR. This repertoire shows approximately 97,000 clones, roughly 92% found once; its top ten account for about 3%. The CDR3 length is 14 residues. From germline, CDR1 is SEHNR and CDR2 FQNEAQ (reference sequence). V lost 1 base to trimming and J lost 9 bases; unmatched junction nucleotides: 7. The receptor was derived from a human donor in good health. The donor label of this sample is uncertain. Sequencing was carried out using blood. The chain combines TRBV7-9 with TRBJ1-1; TRBD1 agrees at 8 bases. The CDR3, as DNA: TGTGCCAGCAGCTTAGAGGGTCGGGACAGGAAAGCTTTCTTT. Its translation is CASSLEGRDRKAFF.